The 22 T cell receptor beta chains below were found in one sample sequenced in a study of blood T cell repertoires in COVID-19. Method: immunoSEQ multiplex PCR; TCRdb's copy keeps in-frame clones and lacks some. The table lists tens of thousands of clones, roughly 82% of them singletons. Sequencing was carried out using peripheral blood. The receptors stem from a human donor in a cohort sampled during active COVID-19.

This clone was recorded once. The V call is TRBV4-1, the J call TRBJ2-2; D might be TRBD1 (6 bases). The V end lost 1 base, the J end lost 4 bases, and 13 bases lay between the germline ends. The CDR3 loop spans 16 amino acids. CDR1 and CDR2 from the germline V gene are MGHRA and YSYEKL. This chain's CDR3 is CASSQGWQTGTGELFF. The DNA of the CDR3 is TGCGCCAGCAGCCAAGGATGGCAGACAGGCACCGGGGAGCTGTTTTTT.

This chain uses TRBV6-5 with TRBJ1-6, with 9 bases matching TRBD1. Looked up from germline, CDR1 is MNHEY and CDR2 is SVGAGI. V dropped 5 bases and J dropped 7; count of bases not matched to a gene: 6. The CDR3 contains 15 residues. The DNA of the CDR3 is TGTGCCAGCAGTACCTACAGGGGGCCCAATTCACCCCTCCACTTT. It encodes CASSTYRGPNSPLHF.

This sequence joins TRBV12-3 or TRBV12-4 and TRBJ1-5, with D possibly being TRBD1 (6 bases). The CDR3 has 13 amino acids. Trimming took 7 bases from V and 7 from J, leaving 14 bases between them. CDR3 amino acids: CASTNMGAQPQHF. The CDR3 DNA is TGTGCCAGCACCAATATGGGGGCACAGCCCCAGCATTTT.

This sequence joins TRBV6-5 and TRBJ1-6; TRBD1 matches at 8 bases. The V and J ends lost 7 bases and 7 bases, in that order; junction bases with no gene match: 3. In germline, CDR1 is MNHEY, CDR2 SVGAGI. CDR3 length: 13 amino acids. The DNA for the CDR3 is TGTGCCAGCAAGGACAGGGTCAATTCACCCCTCCACTTT. It specifies CASKDRVNSPLHF.

This chain uses TRBV6-2 or TRBV6-3 with TRBJ2-5; 9 nucleotides line up with TRBD2. V shed 6 bases, J shed 5 bases, and the junction held 7 bases outside the gene matches. The CDR3 extends over 14 amino acids. In germline, CDR1 is MNHEY, CDR2 SVGEGT. The CDR3, as DNA: TGTGCCAGCAGCCTAGCGGGGACCGGGGAGACCCAGTACTTC. Protein: CASSLAGTGETQYF.

The V and J genes are TRBV11-3 and TRBJ2-3; TRBD1 matches 7 bases. Germline V gene lookup returns CDR1 SGHNT and CDR2 YENEEA. The CDR3 is 15 amino acids. Trimming took 5 bases from V and 0 from J; bases not matched to a gene: 5. CDR3 loop: CASSPRTGSTDTQYF. For the CDR3, the DNA is TGTGCCAGCAGCCCGCGGACAGGAAGCACAGATACGCAGTATTTT.

The chain uses TRBV28 and TRBJ2-3; D remains unclear. Per germline, CDR1 MDHEN and CDR2 SYDVKM. This CDR3 has 16 residues. V was pared by 6 bases and J by 4 bases, with 20 bases between. As DNA, the CDR3 is TGTGCCAGCAGCTTCCCGGCGCTTTACCAGGCAGATACGCAGTATTTT. This sequence encodes CASSFPALYQADTQYF. Together with reference TRBV28 and TRBJ2-3, the CDR3 gives the full variable domain: DVKVTQSSRYLVKRTGEKVFLECVQDMDHENMFWYRQDPGLGLRLIYFSYDVKMKEKGDIPEGYSVSREKKERFSLILESASTNQTSMYLCASSFPALYQADTQYFGPGTRLTVL.

J is TRBJ1-2 and V is TRBV7-8; weak D call: TRBD1 (6 bases). Germline V gene lookup returns CDR1 SGHVS and CDR2 FQNEAQ. Trimming shortened V by 1 base and J by 4 bases, and 13 bases separated the two germline ends. This CDR3 is built from 15 residues. The CDR3 here is CASSLGRTDFYGYTF. In DNA, the CDR3 is TGTGCCAGCAGCTTAGGCCGGACAGATTTCTATGGCTACACCTTC.

The chain is built from TRBV5-4 and TRBJ2-7, with 7 bases that match TRBD1. The CDR3 consists of 13 residues. Germline V lookup: CDR1 SGHNT, CDR2 YYREEE (reference sequence). Trimming took 4 bases from V and 2 from J; bases not matched to a gene: 3. This CDR3 reads CASSPGQTYEQYF. CDR3 nucleotides: TGTGCCAGCAGCCCGGGACAGACCTACGAGCAGTACTTC.

This clone has only a few counts. The V call is TRBV7-2, the J call TRBJ1-2; D remains ambiguous. The CDR3 has 14 residues. Germline values: CDR1 SGHTA, CDR2 FQGNSA. V dropped 1 base and J dropped 0 bases, with 6 bases sitting between them. The CDR3 region is CASSLVPANYGYTF. The CDR3 DNA is TGTGCCAGCAGCTTAGTACCAGCTAACTATGGCTACACCTTC.

The V gene is TRBV27, the J gene TRBJ1-2; D is possibly TRBD1 (5 bases). This CDR3 spans 16 amino acids. Germline V lookup: CDR1 MNHEY, CDR2 SMNVEV (reference sequence). Between the trimmed V and J ends, which lost 0 bases and 5 bases, there was a span of 16 bases. The CDR3 spells CASSLSLGGSFYGYTF. In DNA form, the CDR3 reads TGTGCCAGCAGTTTATCGTTGGGGGGGTCCTTTTATGGCTACACCTTC.

J is TRBJ2-2 and V is TRBV5-4, with 9 bases that match TRBD1. The CDR3 is 15 amino acids. Germline lookup yields CDR1 SGHNT and CDR2 YYREEE (reference sequence). V was pared by 3 bases and J by 5 bases, with 5 bases of the junction left unmatched. CDR3 protein: CASSSPGTGTGELFF. CDR3 sequence (DNA): TGTGCCAGCAGCTCGCCCGGGACAGGGACCGGGGAGCTGTTTTTT. Together with reference TRBV5-4 and TRBJ2-2, the CDR3 gives the full variable domain: ETGVTQSPTHLIKTRGQQVTLRCSSQSGHNTVSWYQQALGQGPQFIFQYYREEENGRGNFPPRFSGLQFPNYSSELNVNALELDDSALYLCASSSPGTGTGELFFGEGSRLTVL.

In this sample, this clone turned up once. The chain couples TRBV11-2 to TRBJ2-1; possibly TRBD2 for D (6 bases). Germline V gene data show CDR1 as SGHAT and CDR2 as FQNNGV. The V gene lost 0 bases and the J gene lost 13 bases, with 13 bases spanning the gap. The CDR3 totals 13 residues. Here the CDR3 DNA reads TGTGCCAGCAGCTTAGATCCGCGGGGCCAACAGTTCTTC. It codes for CASSLDPRGQQFF.

This chain connects TRBV18 to TRBJ2-7; a weak D match, TRBD2 (7 bases). Trimming shortened V by 6 bases and J by 2 bases, and 20 bases separated the two germline ends. The germline V gene encodes CDR1 KGHSH and CDR2 LQKENI. The CDR3 is 16 amino acids. DNA of the CDR3: TGTGCCAGCTCCACTATAGGGGGGGCCAACCCCTACGAGCAGTACTTC. Translating it yields CASSTIGGANPYEQYF.

V is TRBV9 and J is TRBJ2-5; 10 bases align to TRBD2. Germline loops: CDR1 SGDLS, CDR2 YYNGEE. J was trimmed by 2 bases and V by 3 bases; bases with no gene match: 10. This CDR3 has 17 amino acids. CDR3 nucleotides: TGTGCCAGCAGCGGGGGAAAACTAGCGGGGCAACAAGAGACCCAGTACTTC. As protein: CASSGGKLAGQQETQYF.

This chain connects TRBV10-1 to TRBJ2-3; possible D gene TRBD1, 6 bases. Trimming removed 6 bases at V and 4 bases at J, with 20 bases between. CDR3 length equals 16 residues. Germline CDR1 and CDR2: WNHNN and SYGVQD (reference sequence). As DNA, the CDR3 is TGCGCCAGCAGCGCCTCAGGGGTCGGCATGCCAGATACGCAGTATTTT. Translating gives CASSASGVGMPDTQYF.

The V gene is TRBV19, the J gene TRBJ2-2; D might be TRBD2 (6 bases). The CDR3 consists of 14 residues. The V gene's germline CDR1 is LNHDA and CDR2 SQIVND (reference sequence). V lost 2 bases and J lost 6, with 10 bases in between. The CDR3 DNA sequence: TGTGCCAGTAGTATATTCAGGGAGGCCGGGGAGCTGTTTTTT. Its protein is CASSIFREAGELFF. Full variable domain (rest looked up from reference TRBV19 and TRBJ2-2): DGGITQSPKYLFRKEGQNVTLSCEQNLNHDAMYWYRQDPGQGLRLIYYSQIVNDFQKGDIAEGYSVSREKKESFPLTVTSAQKNPTAFYLCASSIFREAGELFFGEGSRLTVL.

J is TRBJ1-5 and V is TRBV2; D is undetermined. This CDR3 contains 12 residues. Germline CDR1 and CDR2: SNHLY and FYNNEI. Trimming took 3 bases from V and 3 from J, leaving 3 bases between them. The CDR3 nucleotides read TGTGCCAGCAGTGAGGCCAATCAGCCCCAGCATTTT. This translates into CASSEANQPQHF.

The chain combines TRBV7-8 with TRBJ1-1; possible D gene TRBD1, 6 bases. V gave up 5 bases and J gave up 4 bases, with 11 bases separating them. The CDR3 length is 13 residues. CDR1 and CDR2 (germline): SGHVS, FQNEAQ. The CDR3 reads CASSPGGGTEAFF. The DNA of the CDR3 is TGTGCCAGCAGCCCGGGAGGGGGCACTGAAGCTTTCTTT. The full variable domain, with the rest looked up from reference TRBV7-8 and TRBJ1-1, is GAGVSQSPRYKVAKRGQDVALRCDPISGHVSLFWYQQALGQGPEFLTYFQNEAQLDKSGLPSDRFFAERPEGSVSTLKIQRTQQEDSAVYLCASSPGGGTEAFFGQGTRLTVV.

The chain links TRBV9 to TRBJ2-5; 8 bases map to TRBD2. The V gene end was trimmed by 7 bases and the J gene end by 5 bases; junction bases not matched to a gene: 10. Germline V lookup: CDR1 SGDLS, CDR2 YYNGEE. CDR3 length: 14 residues. The CDR3 nucleotides read TGTGCCAGCGGACCGGGACTAGGGACCGAGACCCAGTACTTC. Translation gives CASGPGLGTETQYF.

V is TRBV19 and J is TRBJ2-5; 9 bases align to TRBD2. The V and J ends lost 0 bases and 4 bases, in that order; junction bases with no gene match: 6. The germline V gene encodes CDR1 LNHDA and CDR2 SQIVND (reference sequence). The CDR3 contains 16 residues. Here the CDR3 DNA reads TGTGCCAGTAGTATAGATCCGGCTAGCGGGATAGAGACCCAGTACTTC. Its translation is CASSIDPASGIETQYF.

The J gene is TRBJ1-2, the V gene TRBV19, with a tentative D call TRBD1 (6 bases). There are 16 residues in the CDR3. CDR1 is LNHDA, CDR2 SQIVND, per germline (reference sequence). V was shortened by 7 bases and J by 3 bases, with 21 bases between the two germline ends. The CDR3 reads CASTPARGRGDYGYTF. DNA for the CDR3: TGTGCCAGTACCCCAGCTCGGGGCAGGGGCGACTATGGCTACACCTTC.